This TCR beta chain was identified in a study of T-cell memory formation after mild COVID-19. The wider study: Largely, TCR clusters stayed within a single donor.

Constant-segment-primed 5'RACE gave TCR alpha and TCR beta cDNA libraries with sample barcodes and UMIs. TCRdb re-analysed the 5' RACE reads in MiXCR, keeping a single row per CDR3 protein. This sample has roughly 250,000 distinct CDR3 sequences, with over 15% found just once. In regard to this clonotype: The antigen remains undetermined.

General study findings and limits: Contracting CD4+ clones sat mainly in CM and EM; CD8+ in EMRA.

Germline assignment: CDR1 SGHTA and CDR2 FQGNSA. J was trimmed by 5 bases and V by 8 bases; bases with no gene match: 7. There are 13 residues in the CDR3. The source is a man in his late teens or twenties who had mild COVID-19 (a few samples of this study predate the infection). Cell type and time point are not known. The rearrangement joins TRBV7-2 to TRBJ2-3; 7 nucleotides line up with TRBD2. Source material: PBMCs or a T cell subset sorted from them (not recorded which). CDR3 sequence: CASEGGGGDTQYF. The CDR3 DNA sequence: TGTGCCAGCGAGGGCGGGGGAGGAGATACGCAGTATTTT.